This record looks at one TCR beta chain sequence and its context. Its antigen remains unidentified. Generated by immunoSEQ multiplex PCR, the TCRdb table keeps only in-frame clones and is missing some. The profile shows about 84,000 clones, approximately 90% of them singletons. This entry belongs to a study of cytomegalovirus exposure and HLA in healthy donors. Regarding the study as a whole: TCR sequences were mostly rare, though some public TCRs occurred in many donors.

Germline V CDR1 and CDR2: MGHRA, YSYEKL. The CDR3 consists of 14 residues. V shed 1 base and J shed 0 bases, with 4 bases lying between them. Source material: PBMCs. The receptor was isolated from a man aged 25 to 40 in good health and CMV-seronegative. V gene TRBV4-1 combines with J gene TRBJ2-1; the D is unclear. CDR3 nucleotide sequence: TGCGCCAGCAGCCAAGTCCTCTCCTACAATGAGCAGTTCTTC. Translation gives CASSQVLSYNEQFF.